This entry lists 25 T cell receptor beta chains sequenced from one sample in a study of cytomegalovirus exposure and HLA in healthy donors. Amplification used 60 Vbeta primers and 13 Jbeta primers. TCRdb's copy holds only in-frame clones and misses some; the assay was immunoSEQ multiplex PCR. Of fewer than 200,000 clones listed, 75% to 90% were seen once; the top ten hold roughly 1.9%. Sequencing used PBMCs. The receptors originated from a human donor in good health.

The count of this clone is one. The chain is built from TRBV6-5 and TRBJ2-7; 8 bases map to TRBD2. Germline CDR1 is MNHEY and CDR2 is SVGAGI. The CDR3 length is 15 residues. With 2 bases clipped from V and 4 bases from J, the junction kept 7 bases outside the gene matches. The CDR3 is CASSYLAGGWYEQYF. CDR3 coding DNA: TGTGCCAGCAGTTACCTGGCGGGGGGCTGGTACGAGCAGTACTTC.

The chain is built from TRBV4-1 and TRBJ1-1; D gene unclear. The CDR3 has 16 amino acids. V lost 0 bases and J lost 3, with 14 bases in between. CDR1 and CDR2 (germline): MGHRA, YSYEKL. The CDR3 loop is CASSQEGRFSDTEAFF. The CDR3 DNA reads TGCGCCAGCAGCCAAGAGGGCCGTTTCTCAGACACTGAAGCTTTCTTT.

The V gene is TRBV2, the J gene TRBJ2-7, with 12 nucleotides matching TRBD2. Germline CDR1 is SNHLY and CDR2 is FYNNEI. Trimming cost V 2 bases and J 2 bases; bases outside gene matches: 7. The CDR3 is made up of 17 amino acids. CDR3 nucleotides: TGTGCCAGCAGTGAAAACCCTCGACTAGCGGGGGCCTACGAGCAGTACTTC. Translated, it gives CASSENPRLAGAYEQYF.

The DNA for the CDR3 is TGTGCCAGCAGCCAAGATCTGAGCCCCAGGGTTTCACCCCTCCACTTT. It codes for CASSQDLSPRVSPLHF. The rearrangement links TRBV4-2 to TRBJ1-6, with a weak D call TRBD1 (5 bases). CDR1 is LGHNA and CDR2 is YNFKEQ in the germline V gene. V lost 0 bases to trimming and J lost 9 bases, with 15 bases between them. CDR3 size: 16 residues.

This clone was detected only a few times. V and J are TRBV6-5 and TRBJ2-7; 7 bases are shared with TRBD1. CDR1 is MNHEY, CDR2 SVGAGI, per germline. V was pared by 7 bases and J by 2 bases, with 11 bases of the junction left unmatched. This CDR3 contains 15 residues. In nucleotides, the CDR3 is TGTGCCAGCACCTACGGACAGGACGGGGCCTACGAGCAGTACTTC. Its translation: CASTYGQDGAYEQYF.

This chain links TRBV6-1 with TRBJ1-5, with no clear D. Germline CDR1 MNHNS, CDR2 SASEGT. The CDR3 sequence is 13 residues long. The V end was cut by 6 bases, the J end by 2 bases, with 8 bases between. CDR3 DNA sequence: TGTGCCAGCAGAGTAGTTGGCAATCAGCCCCAGCATTTT. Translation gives CASRVVGNQPQHF.

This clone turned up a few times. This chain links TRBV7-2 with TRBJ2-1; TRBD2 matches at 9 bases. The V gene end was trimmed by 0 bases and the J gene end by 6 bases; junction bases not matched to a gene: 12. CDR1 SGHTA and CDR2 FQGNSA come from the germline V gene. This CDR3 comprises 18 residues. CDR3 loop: CASSLAPLSSGALNEQFF. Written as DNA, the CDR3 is TGTGCCAGCAGCTTAGCCCCTTTGTCTAGCGGGGCTCTCAATGAGCAGTTCTTC.

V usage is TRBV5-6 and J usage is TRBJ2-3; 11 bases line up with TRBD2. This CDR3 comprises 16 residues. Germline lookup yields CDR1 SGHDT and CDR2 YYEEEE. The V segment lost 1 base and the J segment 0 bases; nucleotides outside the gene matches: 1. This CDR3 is CASSLLAGGSTDTQYF. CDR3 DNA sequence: TGTGCCAGCAGCTTGCTAGCGGGGGGTAGCACAGATACGCAGTATTTT.

The chain's CDR3 is CASSLADAGKTNYGYTF. The CDR3 nucleotides read TGTGCCAGCAGCTTAGCTGACGCGGGAAAGACTAACTATGGCTACACCTTC. The chain joins TRBV7-2 to TRBJ1-2; D is uncertain. This CDR3 spans 17 amino acids. CDR1 is SGHTA, CDR2 FQGNSA, per germline. Trimming removed 0 bases at V and 0 bases at J, with 14 bases between. Filled out from reference TRBV7-2 and TRBJ1-2, the complete variable domain reads GAGVSQSPSNKVTEKGKDVELRCDPISGHTALYWYRQSLGQGLEFLIYFQGNSAPDKSGLPSDRFSAERTGGSVSTLTIQRTQQEDSAVYLCASSLADAGKTNYGYTFGSGTRLTVV.

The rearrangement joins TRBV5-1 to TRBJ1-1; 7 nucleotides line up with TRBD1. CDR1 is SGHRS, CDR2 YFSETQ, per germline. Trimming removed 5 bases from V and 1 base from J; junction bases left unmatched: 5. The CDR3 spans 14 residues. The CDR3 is CASSFRQGNTEAFF. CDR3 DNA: TGCGCCAGCAGTTTTAGACAGGGGAACACTGAAGCTTTCTTT.

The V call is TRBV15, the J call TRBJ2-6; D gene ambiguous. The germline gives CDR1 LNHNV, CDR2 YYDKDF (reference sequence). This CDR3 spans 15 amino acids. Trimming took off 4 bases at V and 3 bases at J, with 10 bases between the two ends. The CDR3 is CATSIVLSGANVLTF. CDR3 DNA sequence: TGTGCCACCAGCATAGTCCTGAGTGGGGCCAACGTCCTGACTTTC. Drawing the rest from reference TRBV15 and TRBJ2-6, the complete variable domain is DAMVIQNPRYQVTQFGKPVTLSCSQTLNHNVMYWYQQKSSQAPKLLFHYYDKDFNNEADTPDNFQSRRPNTSFCFLDIRSPGLGDTAMYLCATSIVLSGANVLTFGAGSRLTVL.

The CDR3 spells CASSHGGGRRNTEAFF. The CDR3 DNA reads as TGTGCCAGCAGCCACGGGGGGGGGCGGAGGAACACTGAAGCTTTCTTT. The chain recombines TRBV9 with TRBJ1-1, with D possibly matching TRBD1 (6 bases). Trimming pared 4 bases from V and 1 base from J, leaving 17 bases between. The CDR3 is 16 residues long. Germline V gene sequence: CDR1 SGDLS, CDR2 YYNGEE.

The CDR3 loop is CASSLPRDWVSYEQYF. CDR3 coding DNA: TGTGCCAGCAGTTTACCCCGGGACTGGGTCTCCTACGAGCAGTACTTC. The rearrangement links TRBV28 to TRBJ2-7, with a tentative D call TRBD2 (6 bases). The V gene lost 2 bases and the J gene lost 0 bases, with 14 bases spanning the gap. Germline V CDR1 and CDR2: MDHEN, SYDVKM. There are 16 residues in the CDR3.

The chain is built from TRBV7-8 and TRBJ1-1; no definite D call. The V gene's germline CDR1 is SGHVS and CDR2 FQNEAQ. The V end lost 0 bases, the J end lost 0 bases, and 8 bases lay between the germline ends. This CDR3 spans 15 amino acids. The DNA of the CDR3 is TGTGCCAGCAGCTTAGCGAGGCTTTTGAACACTGAAGCTTTCTTT. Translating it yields CASSLARLLNTEAFF. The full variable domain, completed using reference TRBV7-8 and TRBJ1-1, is GAGVSQSPRYKVAKRGQDVALRCDPISGHVSLFWYQQALGQGPEFLTYFQNEAQLDKSGLPSDRFFAERPEGSVSTLKIQRTQQEDSAVYLCASSLARLLNTEAFFGQGTRLTVV.

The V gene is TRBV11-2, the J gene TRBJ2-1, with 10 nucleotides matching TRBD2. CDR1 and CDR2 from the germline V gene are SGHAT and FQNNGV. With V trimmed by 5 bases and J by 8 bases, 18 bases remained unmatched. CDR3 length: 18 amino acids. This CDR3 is CASSRGSGGPIGGYEQFF. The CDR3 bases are TGTGCCAGCAGCCGTGGTAGCGGGGGGCCGATCGGGGGGTATGAGCAGTTCTTC.

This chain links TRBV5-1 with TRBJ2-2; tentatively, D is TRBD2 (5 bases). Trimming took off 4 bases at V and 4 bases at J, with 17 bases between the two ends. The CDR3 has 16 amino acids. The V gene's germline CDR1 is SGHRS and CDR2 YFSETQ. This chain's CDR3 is CASSQEDGRSTGELFF. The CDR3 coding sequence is TGCGCCAGCAGCCAGGAGGACGGAAGGAGCACCGGGGAGCTGTTTTTT.

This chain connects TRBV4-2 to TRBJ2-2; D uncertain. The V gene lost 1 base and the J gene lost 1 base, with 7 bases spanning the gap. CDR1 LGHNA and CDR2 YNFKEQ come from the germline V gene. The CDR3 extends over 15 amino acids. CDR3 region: CASSQGDRNTGELFF. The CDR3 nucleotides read TGTGCCAGCAGCCAAGGCGATCGGAACACCGGGGAGCTGTTTTTT.

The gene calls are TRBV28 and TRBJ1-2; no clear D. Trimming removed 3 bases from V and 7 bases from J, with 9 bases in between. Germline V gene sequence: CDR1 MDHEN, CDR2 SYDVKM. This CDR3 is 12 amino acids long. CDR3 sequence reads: CASSLSAGGYTF. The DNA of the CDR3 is TGTGCCAGCAGTTTGTCGGCAGGTGGCTACACCTTC.

This CDR3 is CASSERGPGGGYNEQFF. As DNA, the CDR3 is TGTGCCAGCAGTGAAAGAGGGCCAGGGGGTGGTTACAATGAGCAGTTCTTC. J is TRBJ2-1 and V is TRBV6-1; 7 bases align to TRBD1. Germline loops: CDR1 MNHNS, CDR2 SASEGT. Germline trimming cut 2 bases from V and 4 bases from J; bases unmatched to any gene: 11. This CDR3 contains 17 residues.

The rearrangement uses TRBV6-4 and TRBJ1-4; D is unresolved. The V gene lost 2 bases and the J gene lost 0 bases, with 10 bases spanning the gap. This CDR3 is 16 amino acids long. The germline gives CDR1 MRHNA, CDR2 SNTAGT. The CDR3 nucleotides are TGTGCCAGCAGTGACCCCCCCCGGGCAACTAATGAAAAACTGTTTTTT. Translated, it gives CASSDPPRATNEKLFF.

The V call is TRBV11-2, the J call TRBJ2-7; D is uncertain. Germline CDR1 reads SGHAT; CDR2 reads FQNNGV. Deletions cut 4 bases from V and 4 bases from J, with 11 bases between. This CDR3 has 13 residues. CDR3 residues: CASSSREEYEQYF. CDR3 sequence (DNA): TGTGCCAGCAGCTCCCGAGAGGAGTACGAGCAGTACTTC.

This CDR3 reads CASSFDRDHEQFF. CDR3 DNA sequence: TGTGCCAGCAGCTTCGACAGGGATCATGAGCAGTTCTTC. The chain is built from TRBV7-2 and TRBJ2-1; 7 nucleotides align to TRBD1. Germline V gives CDR1 SGHTA, CDR2 FQGNSA. J lost 8 bases, V lost 3 bases, and 4 bases had no gene match. CDR3 length equals 13 residues.

CDR3 sequence (DNA): TGTGCCAGCAGTCGCGGGACAGGGGAGACGTACTTC. It translates to CASSRGTGETYF. This rearrangement joins TRBV6-5 to TRBJ2-7, with TRBD1 matching over 10 bases. CDR3 size: 12 residues. The germline gives CDR1 MNHEY, CDR2 SVGAGI. Germline trimming cut 5 bases from V and 12 bases from J; bases unmatched to any gene: 7.

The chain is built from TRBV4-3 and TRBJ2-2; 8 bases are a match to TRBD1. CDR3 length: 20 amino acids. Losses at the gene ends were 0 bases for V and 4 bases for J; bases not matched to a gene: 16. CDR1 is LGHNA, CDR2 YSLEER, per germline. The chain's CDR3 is CASSQDLLGLRTGPTGELFF. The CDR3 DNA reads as TGCGCCAGCAGCCAAGATCTTCTGGGGCTTAGGACAGGGCCCACCGGGGAGCTGTTTTTT.

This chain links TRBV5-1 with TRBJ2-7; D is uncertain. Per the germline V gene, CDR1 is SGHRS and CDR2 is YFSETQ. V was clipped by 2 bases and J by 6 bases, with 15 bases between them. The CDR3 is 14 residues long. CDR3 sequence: CASSFSTGSREQYF. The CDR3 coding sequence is TGCGCCAGCAGCTTCTCTACCGGGTCCCGCGAGCAGTACTTC. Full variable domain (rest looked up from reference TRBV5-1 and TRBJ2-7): KAGVTQTPRYLIKTRGQQVTLSCSPISGHRSVSWYQQTPGQGLQFLFEYFSETQRNKGNFPGRFSGRQFSNSRSEMNVSTLELGDSALYLCASSFSTGSREQYFGPGTRLTVT.